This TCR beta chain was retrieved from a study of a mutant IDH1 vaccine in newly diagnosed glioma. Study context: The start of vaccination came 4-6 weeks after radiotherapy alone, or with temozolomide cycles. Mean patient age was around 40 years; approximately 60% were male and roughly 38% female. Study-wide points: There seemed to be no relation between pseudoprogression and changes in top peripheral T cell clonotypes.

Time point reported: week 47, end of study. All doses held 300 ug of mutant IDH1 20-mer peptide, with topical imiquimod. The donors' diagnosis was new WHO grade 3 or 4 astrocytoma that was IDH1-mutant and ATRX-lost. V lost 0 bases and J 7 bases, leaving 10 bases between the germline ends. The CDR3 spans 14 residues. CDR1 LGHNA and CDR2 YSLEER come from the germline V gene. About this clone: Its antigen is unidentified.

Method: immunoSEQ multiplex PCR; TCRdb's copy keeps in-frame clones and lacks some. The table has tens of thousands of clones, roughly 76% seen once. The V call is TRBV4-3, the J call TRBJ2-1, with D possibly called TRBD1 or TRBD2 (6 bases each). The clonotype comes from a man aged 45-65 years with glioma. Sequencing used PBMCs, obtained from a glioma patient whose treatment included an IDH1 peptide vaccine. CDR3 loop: CASSQDRGRNEQFF. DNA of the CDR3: TGCGCCAGCAGCCAAGACCGGGGGCGGAATGAGCAGTTCTTC.